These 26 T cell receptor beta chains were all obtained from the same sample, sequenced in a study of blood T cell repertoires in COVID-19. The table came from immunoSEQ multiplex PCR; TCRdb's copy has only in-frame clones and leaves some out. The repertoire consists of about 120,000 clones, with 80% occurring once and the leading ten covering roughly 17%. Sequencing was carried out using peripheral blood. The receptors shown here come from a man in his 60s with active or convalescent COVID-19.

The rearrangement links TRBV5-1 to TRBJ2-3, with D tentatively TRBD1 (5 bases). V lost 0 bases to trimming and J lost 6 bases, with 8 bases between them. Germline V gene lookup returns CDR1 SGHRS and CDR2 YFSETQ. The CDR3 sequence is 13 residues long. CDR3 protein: CASSLEGIDTQYF. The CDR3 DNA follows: TGCGCCAGCAGCTTGGAGGGGATCGATACGCAGTATTTT.

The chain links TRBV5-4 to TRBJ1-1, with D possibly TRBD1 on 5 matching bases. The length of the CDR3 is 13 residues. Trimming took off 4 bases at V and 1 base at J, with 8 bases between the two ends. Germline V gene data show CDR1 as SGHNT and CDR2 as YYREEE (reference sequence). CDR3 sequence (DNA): TGTGCCAGCAGCACAACAGGGAACACTGAAGCTTTCTTT. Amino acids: CASSTTGNTEAFF.

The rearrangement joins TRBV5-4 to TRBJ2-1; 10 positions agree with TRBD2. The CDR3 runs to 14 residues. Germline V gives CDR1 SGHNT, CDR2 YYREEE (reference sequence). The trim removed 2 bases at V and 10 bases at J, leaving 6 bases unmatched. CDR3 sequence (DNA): TGTGCCAGCAGCTTCCTAGCGGGAGAGAAAGAGCAGTTCTTC. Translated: CASSFLAGEKEQFF.

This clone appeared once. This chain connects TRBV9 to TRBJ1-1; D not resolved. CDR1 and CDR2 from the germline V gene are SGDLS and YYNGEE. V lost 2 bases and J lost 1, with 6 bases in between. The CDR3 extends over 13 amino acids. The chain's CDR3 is CASSVGENTEAFF. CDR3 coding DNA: TGTGCCAGCAGCGTTGGAGAGAACACTGAAGCTTTCTTT.

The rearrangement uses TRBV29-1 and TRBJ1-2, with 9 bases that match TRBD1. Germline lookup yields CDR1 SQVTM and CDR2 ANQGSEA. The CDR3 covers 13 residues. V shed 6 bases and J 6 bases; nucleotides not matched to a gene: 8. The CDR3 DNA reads TGCAGCGTGGCCGGGACAGGGCTCGATGGCTACACCTTC. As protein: CSVAGTGLDGYTF.

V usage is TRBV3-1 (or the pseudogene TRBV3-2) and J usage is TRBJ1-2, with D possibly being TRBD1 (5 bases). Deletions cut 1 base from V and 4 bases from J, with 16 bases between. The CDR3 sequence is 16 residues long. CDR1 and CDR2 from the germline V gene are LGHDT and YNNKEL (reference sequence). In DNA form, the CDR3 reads TGTGCCAGCAGCCAAGGTGGGGGGGGAAAAAGCTATGGCTACACCTTC. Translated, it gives CASSQGGGGKSYGYTF.

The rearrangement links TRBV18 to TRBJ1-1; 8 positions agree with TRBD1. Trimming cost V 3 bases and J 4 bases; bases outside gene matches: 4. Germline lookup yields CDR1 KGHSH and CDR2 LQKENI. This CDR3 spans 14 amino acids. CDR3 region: CASSPQQGGTEAFF. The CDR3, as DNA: TGTGCCAGCTCACCGCAACAGGGGGGCACTGAAGCTTTCTTT.

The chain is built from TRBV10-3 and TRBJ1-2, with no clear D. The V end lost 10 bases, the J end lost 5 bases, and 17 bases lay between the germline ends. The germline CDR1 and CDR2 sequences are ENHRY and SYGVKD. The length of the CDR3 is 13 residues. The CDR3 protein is CATGANAPYGYTF. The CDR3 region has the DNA TGTGCCACTGGTGCGAACGCTCCTTATGGCTACACCTTC.

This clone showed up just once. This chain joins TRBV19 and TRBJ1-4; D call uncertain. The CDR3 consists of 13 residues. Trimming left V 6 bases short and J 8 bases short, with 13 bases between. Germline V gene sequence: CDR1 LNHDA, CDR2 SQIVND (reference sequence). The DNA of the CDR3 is TGTGCCAGTAGCGTCTCAAGCAGGGAAAAACTGTTTTTT. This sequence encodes CASSVSSREKLFF.

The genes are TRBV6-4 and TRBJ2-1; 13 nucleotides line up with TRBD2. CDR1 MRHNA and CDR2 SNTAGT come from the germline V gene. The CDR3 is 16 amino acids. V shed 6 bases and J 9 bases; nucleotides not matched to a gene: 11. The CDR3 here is CASRPGLAGVMGEQFF. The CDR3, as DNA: TGTGCCAGCAGACCCGGACTAGCGGGAGTCATGGGTGAGCAGTTCTTC.

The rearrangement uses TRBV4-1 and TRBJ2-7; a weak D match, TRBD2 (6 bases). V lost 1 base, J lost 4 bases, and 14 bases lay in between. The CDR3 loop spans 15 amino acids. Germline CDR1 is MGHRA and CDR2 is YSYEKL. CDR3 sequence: CASSQGQRGLYEQYF. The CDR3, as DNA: TGCGCCAGCAGCCAAGGTCAGAGGGGACTGTACGAGCAGTACTTC.

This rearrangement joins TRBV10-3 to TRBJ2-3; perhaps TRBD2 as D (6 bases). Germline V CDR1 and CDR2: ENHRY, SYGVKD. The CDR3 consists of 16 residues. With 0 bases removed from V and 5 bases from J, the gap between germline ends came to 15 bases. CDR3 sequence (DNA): TGTGCCATCAGTGAGTCGAATACGGGAGCGGAAGATACGCAGTATTTT. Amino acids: CAISESNTGAEDTQYF.

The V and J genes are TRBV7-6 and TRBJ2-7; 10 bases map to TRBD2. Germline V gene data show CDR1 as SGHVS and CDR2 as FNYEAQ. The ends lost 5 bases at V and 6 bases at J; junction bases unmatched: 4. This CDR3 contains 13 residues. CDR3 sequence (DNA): TGTGCCAGCAGCGAAATAGCGGGGGGCGAGCAGTACTTC. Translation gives CASSEIAGGEQYF.

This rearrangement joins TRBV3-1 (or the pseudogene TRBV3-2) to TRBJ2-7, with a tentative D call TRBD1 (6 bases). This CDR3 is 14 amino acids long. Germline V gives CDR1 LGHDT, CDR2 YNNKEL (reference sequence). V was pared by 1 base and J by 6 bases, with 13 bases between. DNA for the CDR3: TGTGCCAGCAGCCAAGGTCAAGGGGGAGCCGAGCAGTACTTC. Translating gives CASSQGQGGAEQYF.

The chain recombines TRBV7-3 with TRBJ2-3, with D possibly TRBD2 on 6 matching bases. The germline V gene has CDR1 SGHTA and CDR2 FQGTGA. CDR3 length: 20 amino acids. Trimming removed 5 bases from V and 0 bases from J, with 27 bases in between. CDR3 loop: CASSPEDKTGRGYSTDTQYF. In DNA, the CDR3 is TGTGCCAGCAGCCCCGAAGACAAAACCGGGAGAGGTTATAGCACAGATACGCAGTATTTT.

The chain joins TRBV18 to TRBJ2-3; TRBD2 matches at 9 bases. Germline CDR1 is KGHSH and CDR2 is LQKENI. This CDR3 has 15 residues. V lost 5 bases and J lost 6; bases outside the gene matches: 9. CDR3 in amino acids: CASSTLTSGGDTQYF. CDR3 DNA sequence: TGTGCCAGCTCAACCCTGACTAGCGGAGGCGATACGCAGTATTTT. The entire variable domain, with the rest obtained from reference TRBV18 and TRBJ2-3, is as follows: NAGVMQNPRHLVRRRGQEARLRCSPMKGHSHVYWYRQLPEEGLKFMVYLQKENIIDESGMPKERFSAEFPKEGPSILRIQQVVRGDSAAYFCASSTLTSGGDTQYFGPGTRLTVL.

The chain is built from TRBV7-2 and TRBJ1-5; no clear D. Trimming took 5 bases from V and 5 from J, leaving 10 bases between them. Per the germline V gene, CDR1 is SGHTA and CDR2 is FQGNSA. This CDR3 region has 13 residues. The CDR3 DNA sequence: TGTGCCAGCAGCACCCAGTCTGATCAGCCCCAGCATTTT. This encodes CASSTQSDQPQHF.

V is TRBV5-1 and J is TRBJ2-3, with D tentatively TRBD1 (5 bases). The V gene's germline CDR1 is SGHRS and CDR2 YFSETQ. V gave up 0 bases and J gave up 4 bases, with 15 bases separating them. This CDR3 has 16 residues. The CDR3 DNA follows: TGCGCCAGCAGCTTGGCCAGTCCCCAAGGGGCAGATACGCAGTATTTT. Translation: CASSLASPQGADTQYF.

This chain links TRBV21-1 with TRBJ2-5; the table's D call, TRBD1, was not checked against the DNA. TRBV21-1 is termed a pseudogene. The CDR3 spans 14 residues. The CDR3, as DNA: TGTGCCAGCAGCAAAGGGGACACACAAGAGACCCAGTACTTC. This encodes CASSKGDTQETQYF.

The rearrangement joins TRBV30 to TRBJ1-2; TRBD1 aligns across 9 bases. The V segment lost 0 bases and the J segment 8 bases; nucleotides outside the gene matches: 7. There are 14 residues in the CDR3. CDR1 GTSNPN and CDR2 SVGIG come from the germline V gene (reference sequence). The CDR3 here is CAWSVRQGDSGYTF. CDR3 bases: TGTGCCTGGAGTGTACGACAGGGGGATAGCGGCTACACCTTC.

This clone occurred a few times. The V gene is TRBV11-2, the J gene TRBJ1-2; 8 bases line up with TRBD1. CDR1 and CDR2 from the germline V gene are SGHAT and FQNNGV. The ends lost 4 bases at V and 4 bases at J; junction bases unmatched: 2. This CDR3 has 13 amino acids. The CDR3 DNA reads TGTGCCAGCAGCTCCCAGGGGGCCTATGGCTACACCTTC. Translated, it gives CASSSQGAYGYTF.

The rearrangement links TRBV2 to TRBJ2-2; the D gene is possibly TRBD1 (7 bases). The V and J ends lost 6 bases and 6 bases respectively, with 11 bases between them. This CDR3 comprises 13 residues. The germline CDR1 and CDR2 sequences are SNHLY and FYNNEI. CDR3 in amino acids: CASREGAAGELFF. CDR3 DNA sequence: TGTGCCAGCAGGGAGGGGGCAGCCGGGGAGCTGTTTTTT.

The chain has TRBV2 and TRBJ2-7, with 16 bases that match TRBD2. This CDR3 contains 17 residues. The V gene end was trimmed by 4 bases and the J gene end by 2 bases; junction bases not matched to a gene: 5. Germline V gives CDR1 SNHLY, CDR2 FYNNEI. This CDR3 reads CASSASGTSGRAYEQYF. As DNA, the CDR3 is TGTGCCAGCAGTGCATCCGGGACTAGCGGGAGGGCCTACGAGCAGTACTTC.

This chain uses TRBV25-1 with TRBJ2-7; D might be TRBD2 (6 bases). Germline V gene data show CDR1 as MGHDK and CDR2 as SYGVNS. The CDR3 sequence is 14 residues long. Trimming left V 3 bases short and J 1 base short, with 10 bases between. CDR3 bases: TGTGCCAGCAGTGATCCAGGACTATCCTACGAGCAGTACTTC. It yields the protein CASSDPGLSYEQYF.

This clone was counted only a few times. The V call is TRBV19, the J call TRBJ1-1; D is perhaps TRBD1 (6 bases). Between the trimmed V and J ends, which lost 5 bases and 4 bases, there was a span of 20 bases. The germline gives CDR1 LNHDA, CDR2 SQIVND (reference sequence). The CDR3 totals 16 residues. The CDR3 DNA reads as TGTGCCAGTAGTCTCCCTCGCAGGGGTGGGGGCACTGAAGCTTTCTTT. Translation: CASSLPRRGGGTEAFF. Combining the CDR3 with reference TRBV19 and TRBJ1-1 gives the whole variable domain DGGITQSPKYLFRKEGQNVTLSCEQNLNHDAMYWYRQDPGQGLRLIYYSQIVNDFQKGDIAEGYSVSREKKESFPLTVTSAQKNPTAFYLCASSLPRRGGGTEAFFGQGTRLTVV.

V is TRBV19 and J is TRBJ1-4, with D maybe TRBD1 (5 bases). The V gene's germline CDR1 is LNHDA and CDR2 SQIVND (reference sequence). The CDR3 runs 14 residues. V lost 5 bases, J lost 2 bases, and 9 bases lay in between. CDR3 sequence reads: CASSARQTNEKLFF. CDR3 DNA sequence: TGTGCCAGTAGTGCCCGACAGACTAATGAAAAACTGTTTTTT.